The 5 T cell receptor beta chains reported below all come from one sample, sequenced in a study of response to subunit inactivated influenza vaccine. One entry per CDR3 protein results from TCRdb running MiXCR on the RT-PCR reads. The sample gives some 520,000 distinct CDR3 sequences, 16% of which show up once; less than 4% is in the top ten. The sequencing here drew on CD4+ T cells sorted from PBMCs, taken around 2 years after vaccination. Every receptor here comes from a man aged 45-69 years who received an inactivated influenza vaccine.

J is TRBJ1-4 and V is TRBV12-3 or TRBV12-4, with TRBD1 as a possible D gene (5 bases). This CDR3 contains 14 residues. V was shortened by 5 bases and J by 3 bases, with 10 bases between the two germline ends. CDR3 in amino acids: CASSIRQSNEKLFF. DNA of the CDR3: TGTGCCAGCAGTATCCGACAGTCTAATGAAAAACTGTTTTTT.

V is TRBV7-9 and J is TRBJ1-1, with a possible D match to TRBD1 (6 bases). Per germline, CDR1 SEHNR and CDR2 FQNEAQ (reference sequence). This CDR3 has 13 amino acids. The germline V and J ends were trimmed by 8 bases and 2 bases, with 12 bases remaining between them. For the CDR3, the DNA is TGTGCCAGCTCGGGGACAAAAAACACTGAAGCTTTCTTT. Translation: CASSGTKNTEAFF.

This rearrangement joins TRBV28 to TRBJ2-7; no firm D call. V was trimmed by 7 bases and J by 3 bases, leaving 10 bases between them. The germline gives CDR1 MDHEN, CDR2 SYDVKM. CDR3 length equals 12 residues. CDR3 bases: TGTGCCAGCAAGGACGCTGGCTACGAGCAGTACTTC. It is translated as CASKDAGYEQYF.

This clonotype was seen ten or more times. This chain links TRBV5-8 with TRBJ1-2; 7 bases fit TRBD1. The CDR3 contains 14 residues. The ends lost 0 bases at V and 5 bases at J; junction bases unmatched: 4. Germline V lookup: CDR1 SGHTS, CDR2 YDEGEE. CDR3 loop: CASSLGQQGYGYTF. The CDR3 DNA follows: TGTGCCAGCAGCTTGGGACAACAGGGGTATGGCTACACCTTC.

This clonotype was recorded at least ten times. This chain links TRBV29-1 with TRBJ1-1; D remains unclear. Germline assignment: CDR1 SQVTM and CDR2 ANQGSEA. V was clipped by 4 bases and J by 0 bases, with 9 bases between them. The CDR3 consists of 13 residues. The DNA for the CDR3 is TGCAGCGTTGGTCCTGCATTGAACACTGAAGCTTTCTTT. Its translation is CSVGPALNTEAFF.